This T cell receptor beta chain was obtained from a study of cytomegalovirus exposure and HLA in healthy donors (dated by TCRdb to the late 2010s). In the study overall: An earlier analysis of 587 of the donors reported about 290 Gb of sequence data and 117 million unique TCR beta sequences from 190 million or so T cells. To predict cytomegalovirus infection status, the study combined high-throughput TCR immunosequencing, statistical association of individual TCRs with disease status, and machine learning. Roughly 5 DR-DQ haplotypes were handled as single units for association and clustering, since linkage in the cohort was strong. Among about 400 genotyped donors of the cohort, an average of roughly 230,000 unique TCR beta nucleotide sequences was sequenced per donor, of which 15% to 20% were non-productive. The later analysis used no new phenotypic data to find candidate immune exposures, relying instead on TCR beta sequences and their occurrence across donors. Every repertoire in the discovery cohort had been generated on one and the same sequencing platform. Class I and class II HLA loci were covered by the typing at four-digit resolution. In a later analysis, previously published TCR beta repertoires from several hundred donors were re-analyzed and high-resolution HLA genotyping was added so that TCR occurrence patterns could be studied. A later genetic analysis took genome-wide SNP genotypes for about three fifths of the 666 donors and used that subset as a discovery cohort. The study used immunosequencing to profile the T cell repertoires of approximately 630 subjects and linked those repertoires to cytomegalovirus serostatus. An early release that covered more than 550 HLA-typed donors contained approximately 300 gigabases of sequencing data and approximately 85 million unique TCR sequences. An earlier analysis of 500 to 650 of the donors applied high-throughput TCR beta sequencing to assess whether each TCR beta V gene segment acted as functional or pseudogenic. Typing coverage varied by locus: roughly 629-630 donors for A, B, C, DRB1 and DQB1; more than 500 for DQA1; over 600 for DPA1; roughly 450 for DPB1. The genetic ancestry cluster associated with self-reported Caucasian donors included 80% to 90% of the roughly 410 genotyped donors. Along with the 666-subject first cohort, a separate validation cohort of more than 90 different subjects was used. The study was designed to test whether signatures of past pathogen exposure could be identified by cataloging public T cell receptors. Alongside the repertoire data, information on donor age, sex, ethnicity and CMV serostatus was compiled. General study outcomes and caveats: The study listed approximately 150 TCR beta chains as associated with cytomegalovirus. Immune exposure information for the cohort was limited to CMV serostatus. A cluster of highly shared sequence variants was judged likely to represent a technical artifact of the sequencing pipeline. Some IMGT-functional V segments, including TRBV6-2 and TRBV6-3, could not be distinguished by the 87-base-pair reads and were therefore excluded. A later analysis found that TCR association rates varied across HLA loci, with DRB1 alleles showing the most associated TCRs and HLA-C alleles the fewest. The authors suggested that the approach could potentially be generalized to other disease states and immunological phenotypes. A later genetic analysis associated a missense DCLRE1C variant with V-gene and J-gene trimming of TCR beta chains, and an independent cohort replicated the association. Only TCR beta chains were sequenced in this cohort, and the absence of alpha or paired-chain data limited detectable features. In vitro tests confirmed that a few of the cytomegalovirus-associated TCR beta chains recognize cytomegalovirus antigens. A further reported finding was that TCR beta sequences accurately predicted the HLA-A and HLA-B alleles for most subjects in the first cohort. Most CMV-associated TCR beta chains appeared to be HLA-restricted in a later analysis, and the HLA associations seemed to be driven largely by CMV exposure. Because counts were too low, more than 15 rarely observed V segments, including chromosome 9 orphons, were left out of the earlier analysis of some 600 of the donors. The classifier was reported to diagnose cytomegalovirus status with high specificity and sensitivity in both the original and validation cohorts. Specific HLA alleles were associated with 15,000 to 20,000 TCR beta sequences at a false discovery rate of 0.05 in a later analysis. An earlier analysis of approximately 530 of the donors showed that most TCR beta V segments appeared in productive rearrangements either about 87% or about 30% of the time, which broadly matched IMGT annotations. When HLA alleles, especially DR and DQ, strongly co-occurred, TCR associations were difficult to assign to individual alleles. Linkage disequilibrium might explain the correlated functional status among segregating V segments, but an unknown experimental factor could not be excluded. While some public TCRs were present in many individuals, most TCR sequences turned up only very rarely across donors. In a later analysis, several top co-occurrence clusters were reported to appear linked to parvovirus B19, influenza, CMV and Epstein-Barr virus. Roughly uniform sequencing depth across donors was assumed in presence/absence analyses, although this assumption may not hold. In a later genetic analysis, fewer N-insertions in productive TCRs were reported among donors in an Asian-associated ancestry cluster than the roughly 640-donor mean. HLA typing was unavailable for some donors at each locus, so association tests used only the typed subset. Compared with equally common non-associated chains, HLA-associated TCR beta chains in a later analysis were more clonally expanded and had lower generation probabilities.

Library preparation used the immunoSEQ multiplex PCR assay. A mixture of 60 forward primers for TCR Vbeta segments and 13 reverse primers for TCR Jbeta segments was used in the multiplex PCR. Amplification of the CDR3 region of rearranged TCR beta genes was performed with a multiplex PCR assay on genomic DNA. On the Illumina HiSeq System, the amplified TCR beta libraries were sequenced as 87-base-pair reads. Turning to the authors' computational methods: A later analysis tallied around 80 million unique TCR beta chains across the 700 or so repertoires, and approximately 12 million of those chains were shared by two or more donors. To remove PCR and sequencing errors, raw reads were error-corrected and collapsed into unique sequences using a nearest-neighbor algorithm that merged closely related sequences. To assign V, D and J gene segments, CDR3 sequences were aligned to IMGT reference sequences. Each retained sequence needed at least a six-nucleotide match to both a V gene segment and a J gene segment. Rearrangements were classified as productive when the CDR3 lacked stop codons and remained in frame with V and J, and all other rearrangements were classified as non-productive. CDR3 was defined according to IMGT convention as the region running from the second conserved V-encoded cysteine to the conserved J-encoded phenylalanine. The earlier analysis of a few hundred of the donors excluded any sequence lacking an unambiguous match to a single V gene segment. In an earlier analysis of several hundred of the donors, V segments were called functional above 56.7% productive rearrangements and were called segregating when the between-donor standard deviation exceeded 5%. To diagnose cytomegalovirus status from the catalog of TCR beta chain sequences, a statistical classification framework was built. V and J gene assignment, in a later analysis, came from comparing TCR nucleotide sequences with IMGT/GENE-DB human TR gene sequences. The TCRdist pipeline was used in a later analysis to assign CDR3 sequences and most-parsimonious VDJ recombination scenarios. In a later analysis, each TCR beta chain was defined by its CDR3 amino acid sequence together with its V-gene family, and reads lacking a unique V-gene family were excluded. As a way to deal with suspected cross-contamination and a sequencing artifact, a later analysis dropped 450 to 600 nucleotide sequences that were highly shared and had low generation probability. For each public chain, a later analysis derived a clonal expansion index from normalized ranks of inferred template counts within each repertoire. In a later analysis, generation probabilities were computed using a VDJ recombination model fitted to out-of-frame rearrangements, and the results were checked against IGoR. In a later analysis, TCR-TCR, TCR-HLA and TCR-CMV co-occurrence was scored with hypergeometric tests, and a repertoire-size bias correction was applied to TCR pairs. A later analysis estimated false discovery rates by permuting HLA or CMV assignments 20 times. In a later analysis, co-occurring TCRs were grouped using DBSCAN, and TCRdist sequence similarity was added for clustering within HLA-allele-positive subsets. For co-occurrence clustering, repertoires with fewer than 30,000 or more than 120,000 public chains were excluded, along with five or six repertoires with anomalous nucleotide sharing. TCRdb mirrors the immuneACCESS table, restricted to in-frame sequences. Some clones are absent from its copies; in checked studies, under half trace to an unresolved V gene, and the reason for the others is unknown. The V and J calls and the clone size are those of that table, but D and trimming were determined from the DNA. In this sample the table shows some 200,000 clones, 75% to 90% of which occur a single time. 6.5% of the sample lies in the top ten.

This clone was observed a single time. What this receptor recognizes is not known. Base qualities are missing; no much larger clone stands one base away. In total, just over 650 healthy bone marrow donors made up the cohort. Cohort members were all nominally healthy when sampled, although unrecorded immune exposures were likely present. The donor tested CMV seropositive, placing the donor among the 289 seropositive members of the cohort. Each donor provided a peripheral blood sample, and peripheral blood mononuclear cells were used for TCR beta sequencing. Genomic DNA extraction from the blood cell samples was performed with the Qiagen DNeasy Blood Extraction Kit. V trim: 3 bases; J trim: 2 bases; unmatched bases: 2. The CDR3 goes from the cysteine to the phenylalanine over 14 residues. Only CDR3 DNA remains: 42 bases, in frame from the first base. In the germline V gene, CDR1 corresponds to SGHAT and CDR2 to FQNNGV.

The chain joins TRBV11-2 to TRBJ2-7; 9 junctional bases match TRBD1. Sequencing was performed on PBMCs. The TCR originated in a woman in her fifties or sixties in good health and CMV-seropositive. This receptor has the CDR3 CASSFRTGAYEQYF. In nucleotide form, the sequence is TGTGCCAGCAGCTTCCGGACAGGGGCCTACGAGCAGTACTTC. The CDR3, completed at both ends by the reference TRBV11-2 and TRBJ2-7 genes, gives the full variable domain EAGVAQSPRYKIIEKRQSVAFWCNPISGHATLYWYQQILGQGPKLLIQFQNNGVVDDSQLPKDRFSAERLKGVDSTLKIQPAKLEDSAVYLCASSFRTGAYEQYFGPGTRLTVT.